These 24 T cell receptor beta chains were all obtained from the same sample, sequenced in a study of blood T cell repertoires in COVID-19. Profiling relied on immunoSEQ multiplex PCR, and the TCRdb table lists in-frame clones only, not all of them. The sample has a few hundred thousand clones, 80% to 85% seen once. The material sequenced was PBMCs or T cells enriched from blood (not recorded which). The receptors stem from a man in his fifties or sixties who had recovered from COVID-19.

The rearrangement uses TRBV2 and TRBJ2-3; 7 bases align to TRBD2. CDR3 length: 14 residues. Germline lookup yields CDR1 SNHLY and CDR2 FYNNEI. With 3 bases clipped from V and 1 base from J, the junction kept 1 base outside the gene matches. In DNA, the CDR3 is TGTGCCAGCAGTGAGGGGAGGGGCACAGATACGCAGTATTTT. This encodes CASSEGRGTDTQYF.

In the case of this clone: Other nucleotide sequences in the sample specify the same CDR3. The chain has TRBV7-9 and TRBJ2-3, with 7 bases lining up with TRBD2. The CDR3 totals 14 residues. The V segment lost 5 bases and the J segment 4 bases; nucleotides outside the gene matches: 6. Germline CDR1 reads SEHNR; CDR2 reads FQNEAQ (reference sequence). The CDR3 DNA reads as TGTGCCAGCAGCCCTGGGGCGGGAGCAGATACGCAGTATTTT. Translating it yields CASSPGAGADTQYF.

V is TRBV10-1 and J is TRBJ2-2; TRBD2 matches at 10 bases. The germline V gene encodes CDR1 WNHNN and CDR2 SYGVQD (reference sequence). V shed 4 bases, J shed 4 bases, and the junction held 3 bases outside the gene matches. The CDR3 sequence is 15 residues long. CDR3 in amino acids: CASSVGTSATGELFF. The CDR3 DNA is TGCGCCAGCAGTGTGGGGACTAGCGCCACCGGGGAGCTGTTTTTT.

The V gene is TRBV24-1, the J gene TRBJ2-2, with 8 bases lining up with TRBD2. Germline values: CDR1 KGHDR, CDR2 SFDVKD. The junction had 7 bases not matched to a gene; V was cut back by 4 bases and J by 1 base. CDR3 length: 17 amino acids. In nucleotides, the CDR3 is TGTGCCACCAGTGACCCTGGTCTAGCGGGGAACACCGGGGAGCTGTTTTTT. Encoded protein: CATSDPGLAGNTGELFF.

This clone has a handful of counts. This chain links TRBV27 with TRBJ1-2, with a tentative D call TRBD1 (6 bases). V gave up 4 bases and J gave up 7 bases, with 10 bases separating them. Germline values: CDR1 MNHEY, CDR2 SMNVEV (reference sequence). The CDR3 loop spans 12 amino acids. CDR3 loop: CASSSQTGGYTF. The CDR3 bases are TGTGCCAGCAGTTCTCAGACAGGTGGCTACACCTTC.

The chain is built from TRBV7-9 and TRBJ1-4; unclear D gene. The ends were cut back, 5 bases at V and 6 bases at J, with 16 bases in the middle. The CDR3 is 15 amino acids. The germline CDR1 and CDR2 sequences are SEHNR and FQNEAQ (reference sequence). The CDR3 DNA sequence: TGTGCCAGCAGCAACGACGGCTTTCGGGATGAAAAACTGTTTTTT. The encoded protein is CASSNDGFRDEKLFF.

The genes are TRBV28 and TRBJ1-1; D uncertain. The CDR3 loop spans 11 amino acids. Germline CDR1 reads MDHEN; CDR2 reads SYDVKM. The V gene lost 5 bases and the J gene lost 6 bases, with 7 bases spanning the gap. CDR3 protein: CASSLAPEAFF. The DNA for the CDR3 is TGTGCCAGCAGTCTAGCGCCTGAAGCTTTCTTT. The whole variable domain, filled in from reference TRBV28 and TRBJ1-1, reads DVKVTQSSRYLVKRTGEKVFLECVQDMDHENMFWYRQDPGLGLRLIYFSYDVKMKEKGDIPEGYSVSREKKERFSLILESASTNQTSMYLCASSLAPEAFFGQGTRLTVV.

The gene calls are TRBV13 and TRBJ2-5, with 9 bases fitting TRBD2. Germline trimming cut 5 bases from V and 4 bases from J; bases unmatched to any gene: 11. This CDR3 has 16 amino acids. Germline assignment: CDR1 PRHDT and CDR2 FYEKMQ (reference sequence). CDR3 in amino acids: CASSRRAGGLGETQYF. The CDR3, as DNA: TGTGCCAGCAGCCGTCGGGCGGGGGGGCTAGGAGAGACCCAGTACTTC.

This clone was found a few times. The genes are TRBV19 and TRBJ1-2; D is perhaps TRBD1 (5 bases). This CDR3 is 14 amino acids long. V was trimmed by 7 bases and J by 2 bases, leaving 14 bases between them. Germline assignment: CDR1 LNHDA and CDR2 SQIVND (reference sequence). The CDR3 nucleotides read TGTGCCAGTACCCAAGGGGTAGGAAACTATGGCTACACCTTC. Translated: CASTQGVGNYGYTF. The full variable domain, its missing parts supplied by reference TRBV19 and TRBJ1-2, is DGGITQSPKYLFRKEGQNVTLSCEQNLNHDAMYWYRQDPGQGLRLIYYSQIVNDFQKGDIAEGYSVSREKKESFPLTVTSAQKNPTAFYLCASTQGVGNYGYTFGSGTRLTVV.

The gene calls are TRBV25-1 and TRBJ2-7; TRBD2 aligns across 7 bases. The CDR3 sequence is 17 residues long. Germline assignment: CDR1 MGHDK and CDR2 SYGVNS. The ends lost 2 bases at V and 5 bases at J; junction bases unmatched: 15. The CDR3 region is CASSEGIGAGWGNEQYF. In nucleotides, the CDR3 is TGTGCCAGCAGTGAAGGGATCGGAGCGGGATGGGGGAACGAGCAGTACTTC.

V and J are TRBV28 and TRBJ2-1; 7 bases fit TRBD2. The CDR3 is 14 residues long. Germline V lookup: CDR1 MDHEN, CDR2 SYDVKM. V lost 4 bases to trimming and J lost 6 bases; unmatched junction nucleotides: 6. The CDR3 is CASSSGGSRNEQFF. The CDR3 nucleotides read TGTGCCAGCAGTTCAGGCGGGAGCCGCAATGAGCAGTTCTTC. The complete variable domain, with remaining parts taken from reference TRBV28 and TRBJ2-1, reads DVKVTQSSRYLVKRTGEKVFLECVQDMDHENMFWYRQDPGLGLRLIYFSYDVKMKEKGDIPEGYSVSREKKERFSLILESASTNQTSMYLCASSSGGSRNEQFFGPGTRLTVL.

The CDR3 here is CAWAKNRVLHSPLHF. The DNA of the CDR3 is TGTGCCTGGGCAAAAAACAGGGTGCTGCATTCACCCCTCCACTTT. The V gene is TRBV30, the J gene TRBJ1-6, with D perhaps matching TRBD1 (6 bases). The CDR3 runs 15 residues. Trimming took off 5 bases at V and 8 bases at J, with 19 bases between the two ends. CDR1 and CDR2 (germline): GTSNPN, SVGIG (reference sequence).

DNA of the CDR3: TGCGCCAGCAGCTTGGGCCTAGCGGGGGGAACCTACGAGCAGTACTTC. It translates to CASSLGLAGGTYEQYF. V is TRBV5-1 and J is TRBJ2-7; 11 bases are a match to TRBD2. The CDR3 contains 16 residues. The trim removed 0 bases at V and 2 bases at J, leaving 4 bases unmatched. Germline values: CDR1 SGHRS, CDR2 YFSETQ.

As DNA, the CDR3 is TGTGCCAGCGTCTGGACTCTTAGTACAGATACGCAGTATTTT. Its translation: CASVWTLSTDTQYF. The chain recombines TRBV2 with TRBJ2-3, with a weak D call TRBD2 (5 bases). Germline V CDR1 and CDR2: SNHLY, FYNNEI. The CDR3 has 14 amino acids. V lost 8 bases, J lost 3 bases, and 15 bases lay in between.

In regard to this clone: This sample also contains other DNA sequences that code for the same CDR3. This chain uses TRBV27 with TRBJ2-3; 7 nucleotides agree with TRBD2. This CDR3 has 14 amino acids. The V gene end was trimmed by 3 bases and the J gene end by 1 base; junction bases not matched to a gene: 1. Germline CDR1 MNHEY, CDR2 SMNVEV (reference sequence). The CDR3 nucleotides read TGTGCCAGCAGTTTGGGGGGGGGCACAGATACGCAGTATTTT. Amino acids: CASSLGGGTDTQYF.

The genes are TRBV7-8 and TRBJ1-6; tentative D call: TRBD1 (5 bases). The V end lost 1 base, the J end lost 1 base, and 14 bases lay between the germline ends. The germline CDR1 and CDR2 sequences are SGHVS and FQNEAQ. The CDR3 is 18 residues long. The CDR3 DNA reads as TGTGCCAGCAGCTTAGGCGGGGCGCGGAGGTCCTATAATTCACCCCTCCACTTT. As protein: CASSLGGARRSYNSPLHF. The full variable domain, completed using reference TRBV7-8 and TRBJ1-6, is GAGVSQSPRYKVAKRGQDVALRCDPISGHVSLFWYQQALGQGPEFLTYFQNEAQLDKSGLPSDRFFAERPEGSVSTLKIQRTQQEDSAVYLCASSLGGARRSYNSPLHFGNGTRLTVT.

The genes are TRBV19 and TRBJ2-5, with TRBD2 matching over 7 bases. The germline V gene encodes CDR1 LNHDA and CDR2 SQIVND (reference sequence). Trimming cost V 6 bases and J 7 bases; bases outside gene matches: 5. The CDR3 runs to 12 residues. The CDR3 coding sequence is TGTGCCAGTAGGACTAGCTGGGCGACCCAGTACTTC. Translation: CASRTSWATQYF.

This clone was counted a single time. The chain uses TRBV30 and TRBJ2-5; D is unclear. The germline V gene encodes CDR1 GTSNPN and CDR2 SVGIG (reference sequence). Trimming cost V 0 bases and J 5 bases, with 10 bases left between them. The CDR3 runs to 13 residues. CDR3 DNA: TGTGCCTGGAGTGTACGAGGTCTGGAGACCCAGTACTTC. This codes for CAWSVRGLETQYF.

The V gene is TRBV27, the J gene TRBJ1-6, with D possibly matching TRBD1 (5 bases). V gave up 0 bases and J gave up 10 bases, with 13 bases separating them. Germline V lookup: CDR1 MNHEY, CDR2 SMNVEV (reference sequence). The CDR3 runs 15 residues. DNA of the CDR3: TGTGCCAGCAGTTTATCGCTCAGGGTATCGTCACCCCTCCACTTT. Amino acid sequence: CASSLSLRVSSPLHF.

This chain links TRBV9 with TRBJ1-1; D perhaps matches TRBD1 (5 bases). V lost 4 bases and J 8 bases, leaving 18 bases between the germline ends. Looked up from germline, CDR1 is SGDLS and CDR2 is YYNGEE. The CDR3 totals 14 residues. The CDR3 nucleotides are TGTGCCAGCAGCACCCTACAGAATGGGGGGGAAGCTTTCTTT. This sequence encodes CASSTLQNGGEAFF.

This rearrangement joins TRBV19 to TRBJ1-1; the match to TRBD1 covers 7 bases. J gave up 5 bases and V 2 bases, and 11 bases lay outside the gene matches. This CDR3 is built from 16 residues. Germline V gives CDR1 LNHDA, CDR2 SQIVND (reference sequence). The DNA of the CDR3 is TGTGCCAGTAGTATAACCGGGACAGTTATGGGGACTGAAGCTTTCTTT. It encodes CASSITGTVMGTEAFF.

The chain has TRBV20-1 and TRBJ2-1; maybe TRBD2 (6 bases). Germline assignment: CDR1 DFQATT and CDR2 SNEGSKA (reference sequence). The CDR3 totals 14 residues. The V end was cut by 3 bases, the J end by 9 bases, with 18 bases between. This chain's CDR3 is CSASGDSLRTEQFF. CDR3 sequence (DNA): TGCAGTGCTAGTGGGGACTCCCTACGGACTGAGCAGTTCTTC.

The genes are TRBV3-1 (or the pseudogene TRBV3-2) and TRBJ2-1; 11 bases are a match to TRBD2. Germline-derived CDR1 and CDR2 are LGHDT and YNNKEL (reference sequence). V gave up 2 bases and J gave up 8 bases; unmatched junction bases: 5. The CDR3 contains 15 residues. The chain's CDR3 is CASSQPSGGWDEQFF. The DNA for the CDR3 is TGTGCCAGCAGCCAACCTAGCGGGGGGTGGGATGAGCAGTTCTTC.

The rearrangement uses TRBV7-2 and TRBJ1-3; 8 nucleotides line up with TRBD1. Germline CDR1 and CDR2: SGHTA and FQGNSA. The CDR3 length is 16 residues. V trimming: 6 bases; J trimming: 0 bases; junction bases outside the gene matches: 7. This CDR3 reads CASRTGQANSGNTIYF. The CDR3 nucleotides are TGTGCCAGCAGGACGGGACAGGCGAACTCTGGAAACACCATATATTTT.